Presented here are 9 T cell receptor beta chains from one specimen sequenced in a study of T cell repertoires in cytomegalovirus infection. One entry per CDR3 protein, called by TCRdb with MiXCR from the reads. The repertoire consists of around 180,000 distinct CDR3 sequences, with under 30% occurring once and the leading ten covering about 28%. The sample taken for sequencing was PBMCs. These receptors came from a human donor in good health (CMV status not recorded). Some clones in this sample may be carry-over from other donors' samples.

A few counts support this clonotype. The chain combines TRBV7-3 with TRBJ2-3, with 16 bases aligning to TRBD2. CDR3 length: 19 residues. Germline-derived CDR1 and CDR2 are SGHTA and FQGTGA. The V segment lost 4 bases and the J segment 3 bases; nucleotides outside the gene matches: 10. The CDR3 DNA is TGTGCCAGCAGCTCACCGGGACTAGCGGGGGGGCCGGTAACAGATACGCAGTATTTT. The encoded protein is CASSSPGLAGGPVTDTQYF. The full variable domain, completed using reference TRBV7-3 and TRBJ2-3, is GAGVSQTPSNKVTEKGKYVELRCDPISGHTALYWYRQSLGQGPEFLIYFQGTGAADDSGLPNDRFFAVRPEGSVSTLKIQRTERGDSAVYLCASSSPGLAGGPVTDTQYFGPGTRLTVL.

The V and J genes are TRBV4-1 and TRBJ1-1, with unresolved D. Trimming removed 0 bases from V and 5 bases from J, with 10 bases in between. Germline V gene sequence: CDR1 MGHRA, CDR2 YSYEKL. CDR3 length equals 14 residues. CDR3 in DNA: TGCGCCAGCAGCCAAGAGCGATTAGAAACTGAAGCTTTCTTT. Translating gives CASSQERLETEAFF.

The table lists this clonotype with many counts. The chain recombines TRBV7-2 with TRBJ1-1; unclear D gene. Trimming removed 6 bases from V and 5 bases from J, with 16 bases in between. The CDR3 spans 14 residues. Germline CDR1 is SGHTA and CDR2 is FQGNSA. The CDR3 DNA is TGTGCCAGCAGTCCCGGGTCCCCCACAACTGAAGCTTTCTTT. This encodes CASSPGSPTTEAFF.

As DNA, the CDR3 is TGTGCCAGCAGCTCCCCGACTAGCGGGCTTGGAGATGAGCAGTTCTTC. Its translation is CASSSPTSGLGDEQFF. The J gene is TRBJ2-1, the V gene TRBV7-4, with 10 bases fitting TRBD2. Germline V CDR1 and CDR2: SGHVT, SQSDAQ. This CDR3 is built from 16 residues. After removal of 4 bases from V and 8 bases from J, the junction contained 11 bases not matched to a gene.

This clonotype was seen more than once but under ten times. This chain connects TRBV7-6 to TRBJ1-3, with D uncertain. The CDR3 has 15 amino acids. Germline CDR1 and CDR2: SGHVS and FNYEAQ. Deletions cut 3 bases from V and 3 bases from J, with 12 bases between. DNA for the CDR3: TGTGCCAGCAGCTTTTCCCGGGTCCTTGGAAACACCATATATTTT. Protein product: CASSFSRVLGNTIYF.

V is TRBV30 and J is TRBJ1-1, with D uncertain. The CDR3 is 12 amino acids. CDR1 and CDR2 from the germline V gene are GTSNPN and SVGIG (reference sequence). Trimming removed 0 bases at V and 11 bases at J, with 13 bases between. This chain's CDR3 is CAWSVLEGSAFF. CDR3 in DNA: TGTGCCTGGAGTGTACTAGAGGGTTCGGCTTTCTTT.

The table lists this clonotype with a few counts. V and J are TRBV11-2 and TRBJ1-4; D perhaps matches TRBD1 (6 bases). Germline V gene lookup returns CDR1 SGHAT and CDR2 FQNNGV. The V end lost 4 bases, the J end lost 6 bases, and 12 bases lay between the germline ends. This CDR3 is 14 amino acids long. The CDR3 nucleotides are TGTGCCAGCAGCTCTTGGGGGCGCGATGAAAAACTGTTTTTT. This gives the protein CASSSWGRDEKLFF. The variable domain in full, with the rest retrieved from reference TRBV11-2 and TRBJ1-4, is EAGVAQSPRYKIIEKRQSVAFWCNPISGHATLYWYQQILGQGPKLLIQFQNNGVVDDSQLPKDRFSAERLKGVDSTLKIQPAKLEDSAVYLCASSSWGRDEKLFFGSGTQLSVL.

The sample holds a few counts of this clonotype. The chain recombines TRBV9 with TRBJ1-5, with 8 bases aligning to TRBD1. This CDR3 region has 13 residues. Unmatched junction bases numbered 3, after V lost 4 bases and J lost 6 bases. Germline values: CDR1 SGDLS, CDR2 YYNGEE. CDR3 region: CASSRQGRQPQHF. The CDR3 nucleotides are TGTGCCAGCAGCCGACAGGGGCGTCAGCCCCAGCATTTT.

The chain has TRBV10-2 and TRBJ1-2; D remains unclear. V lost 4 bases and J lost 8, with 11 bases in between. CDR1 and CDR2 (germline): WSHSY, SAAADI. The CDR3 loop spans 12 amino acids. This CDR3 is CASSVGGIGYTF. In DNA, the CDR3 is TGCGCCAGCAGTGTCGGCGGGATAGGCTACACCTTC.